Ten or more counts support the clone carrying this TCR beta chain. The antigen is undetermined. The CDR3 covers 15 residues. The germline V gene has CDR1 SEHNR and CDR2 FQNEAQ (reference sequence). Trimming pared 6 bases from V and 1 base from J, leaving 16 bases between. Ophthalmopathy donors showed moderate-to-severe activity, CAS ≥3, NOSPECS ≥4 and a duration under 3 months. PBMCs came from approximately 10 ml of fresh peripheral blood. The record originates from a study of Graves' ophthalmopathy and Graves' hyperthyroidism. Turning to the study itself: Peripheral blood was gathered at the point of initial diagnosis, before any treatment started.

Study results and limitations: With a specificity of around 76% and a sensitivity of about 71%, the model predicted ophthalmopathy progression.

The authors amplified TCR beta CDR3 regions from RNA transcripts. HTBI primers were employed in first-round RT-PCR, then a second-round multiplex PCR followed. TCRdb re-called the multiplex PCR reads with MiXCR, one entry per CDR3 protein. The sample includes roughly 160,000 distinct CDR3 sequences, less than 45% of them seen just once. This TCR was sampled from a woman in her 40s with Graves' ophthalmopathy. The sequenced sample was peripheral blood. The V gene is TRBV7-9, the J gene TRBJ2-7, with a possible D match to TRBD2 (6 bases). The CDR3 protein is CASRKPGETSYEQYF. CDR3 DNA: TGTGCCAGCAGGAAACCGGGGGAGACATCCTACGAGCAGTACTTC.